The TCR beta chain under discussion was sequenced for a study of blood T cell repertoires in COVID-19. This CDR3 region has 18 residues. Trimming cost V 0 bases and J 0 bases; bases outside gene matches: 10. Germline V lookup: CDR1 SGHRS, CDR2 YFSETQ. Adults between roughly 18 and 90 years of age took part from approximately 24 US areas. Participant-reported clinical history was the basis for cohort assignment. Libraries were prepared by immunoSEQ multiplex PCR; TCRdb keeps only in-frame clonotypes and omits some of them. The sample holds approximately 300,000 clones; roughly 85% are singletons and the top ten take approximately 5%.

Sample: PBMCs or T cells enriched from blood (not recorded which). The chain has TRBV5-1 and TRBJ2-7; 9 nucleotides agree with TRBD1. This sequence was found in a woman in her twenties or thirties who had recovered from COVID-19. The CDR3 bases are TGCGCCAGCAGCTTGGGTGGGACAGGGACAATTTTCTCCTACGAGCAGTACTTC. Translation gives CASSLGGTGTIFSYEQYF.